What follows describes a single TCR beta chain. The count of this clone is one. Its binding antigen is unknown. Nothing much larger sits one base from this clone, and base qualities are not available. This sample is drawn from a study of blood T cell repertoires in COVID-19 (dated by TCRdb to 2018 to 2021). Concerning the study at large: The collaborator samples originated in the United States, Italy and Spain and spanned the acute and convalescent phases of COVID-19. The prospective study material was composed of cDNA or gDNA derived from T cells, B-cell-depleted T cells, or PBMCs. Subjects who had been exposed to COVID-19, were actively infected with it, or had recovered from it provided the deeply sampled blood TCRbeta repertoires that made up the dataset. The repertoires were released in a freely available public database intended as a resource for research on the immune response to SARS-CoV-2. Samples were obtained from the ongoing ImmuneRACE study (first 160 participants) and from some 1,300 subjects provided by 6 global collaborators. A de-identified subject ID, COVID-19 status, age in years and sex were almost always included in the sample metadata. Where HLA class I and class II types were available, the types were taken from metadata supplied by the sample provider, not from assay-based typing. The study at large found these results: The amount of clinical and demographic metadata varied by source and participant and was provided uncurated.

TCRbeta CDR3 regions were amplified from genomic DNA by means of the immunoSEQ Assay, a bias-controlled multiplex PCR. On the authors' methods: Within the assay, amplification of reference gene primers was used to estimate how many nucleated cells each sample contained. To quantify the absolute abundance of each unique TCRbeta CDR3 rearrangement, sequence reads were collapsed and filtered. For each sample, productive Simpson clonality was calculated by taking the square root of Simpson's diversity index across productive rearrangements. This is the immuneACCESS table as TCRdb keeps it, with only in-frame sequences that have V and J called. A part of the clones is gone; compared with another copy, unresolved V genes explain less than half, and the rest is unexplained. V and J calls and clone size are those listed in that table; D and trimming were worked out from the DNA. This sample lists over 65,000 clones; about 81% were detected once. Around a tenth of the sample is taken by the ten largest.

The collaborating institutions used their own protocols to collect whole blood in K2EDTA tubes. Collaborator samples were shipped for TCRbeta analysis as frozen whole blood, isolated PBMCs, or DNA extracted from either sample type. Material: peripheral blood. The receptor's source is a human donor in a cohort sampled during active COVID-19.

The CDR3 region reads CAISPGLQSYNEQFF. The sequence in DNA is TGTGCCATCTCCCCCGGACTCCAGTCCTACAATGAGCAGTTCTTC. The rearranged chain carries TRBV10-3 and TRBJ2-1; the D region possibly corresponds to TRBD2 (5 bases align). From a lookup of the germline V gene, CDR1 and CDR2 are ENHRY and SYGVKD. Counted from cysteine to phenylalanine, this CDR3 has 15 amino acids. Just the 45-base CDR3 DNA is kept, in frame starting at base 1. Trimming costs V 8 bases and J 1 base, and their ends lie 15 bases apart.